A single sample is the source of the 28 T cell receptor beta chains below, sequenced in a study of PD-L1 blockade in urothelial cancer. TCRdb's copy holds only in-frame clones and misses some; the assay was immunoSEQ multiplex PCR. The sample consists of roughly 56,000 clones, approximately 80% of them appearing once. The source was PBMCs, collected around atezolizumab (anti-PD-L1) treatment. The receptors stem from a man aged 70-80 years with urothelial cancer.

The gene calls are TRBV5-1 and TRBJ2-5; tentatively, D is TRBD2 (6 bases). Germline V gene sequence: CDR1 SGHRS, CDR2 YFSETQ. The ends were cut back, 5 bases at V and 1 base at J, with 9 bases in the middle. The CDR3 is 13 residues long. The CDR3 sequence: CASRAGSQETQYF. CDR3 coding DNA: TGCGCCAGCAGGGCGGGAAGCCAAGAGACCCAGTACTTC.

The chain combines TRBV7-2 with TRBJ1-2; 7 bases align to TRBD1. CDR1 SGHTA and CDR2 FQGNSA come from the germline V gene. The CDR3 is made up of 15 amino acids. Trimming took 5 bases from V and 8 from J; bases not matched to a gene: 14. The CDR3 region is CASSPQGGGARGYTF. CDR3 DNA sequence: TGTGCCAGCAGCCCCCAGGGGGGTGGGGCCCGGGGCTACACCTTC.

This chain links TRBV18 with TRBJ1-2; possible D gene TRBD1, 5 bases. Between the trimmed V and J ends, which lost 3 bases and 7 bases, there was a span of 18 bases. This CDR3 has 15 residues. Germline V gene sequence: CDR1 KGHSH, CDR2 LQKENI. The CDR3, as DNA: TGTGCCAGCTCACCTGGGACGGGTCGGGAGAGTGGCTACACCTTC. Its protein product is CASSPGTGRESGYTF.

In its sample, this clone was seen once. V and J are TRBV18 and TRBJ2-5; TRBD1 aligns across 8 bases. The V gene end was trimmed by 2 bases and the J gene end by 7 bases; junction bases not matched to a gene: 6. Germline CDR1 and CDR2: KGHSH and LQKENI. The CDR3 length is 14 residues. CDR3 nucleotides: TGTGCCAGCTCACCAGACAGGGGTGAAGGGACCCAGTACTTC. Translating gives CASSPDRGEGTQYF.

This clone was observed a handful of times. The rearrangement joins TRBV4-2 to TRBJ1-2, with a weak D call TRBD1 (5 bases). CDR1 and CDR2 from the germline V gene are LGHNA and YNFKEQ. The CDR3 extends over 15 amino acids. Trimming pared 1 base from V and 3 bases from J, leaving 12 bases between. The CDR3 loop is CASSQVRGTDYGYTF. The CDR3 DNA is TGTGCCAGCAGCCAAGTTAGGGGTACGGACTATGGCTACACCTTC.

The chain carries TRBV23-1 and TRBJ1-2; no definite D call. TRBV23-1 is an open reading frame, and its role is uncertain. The CDR3 sequence is 16 residues long. Between the trimmed V and J ends, which lost 1 base and 3 bases, there was a span of 15 bases. The CDR3 here is CASSQLFRGKYYGYTF. The DNA for the CDR3 is TGCGCCAGCAGTCAATTATTCAGAGGTAAGTACTATGGCTACACCTTC.

The V and J genes are TRBV5-6 and TRBJ2-4; D might be TRBD1 (6 bases). The ends were cut back, 4 bases at V and 4 bases at J, with 12 bases in the middle. The germline V gene encodes CDR1 SGHDT and CDR2 YYEEEE. The CDR3 consists of 14 residues. DNA of the CDR3: TGTGCCAGCAGCCTCCGGGACACTAAAAACATTCAGTACTTC. Residues: CASSLRDTKNIQYF. The full variable domain, its missing parts supplied by reference TRBV5-6 and TRBJ2-4, is DAGVTQSPTHLIKTRGQQVTLRCSPKSGHDTVSWYQQALGQGPQFIFQYYEEEERQRGNFPDRFSGHQFPNYSSELNVNALLLGDSALYLCASSLRDTKNIQYFGAGTRLSVL.

The chain has TRBV6-4 and TRBJ1-4, with TRBD1 matching over 10 bases. This CDR3 has 14 residues. The V gene's germline CDR1 is MRHNA and CDR2 SNTAGT. V gave up 10 bases and J gave up 7 bases; unmatched junction bases: 9. DNA of the CDR3: TGTGCCACCATGACATGGGACAGGGGTGAAAAACTGTTTTTT. Its protein is CATMTWDRGEKLFF.

The chain uses TRBV18 and TRBJ1-5; D remains ambiguous. This CDR3 is built from 16 residues. Trimming took off 2 bases at V and 3 bases at J, with 14 bases between the two ends. Per germline, CDR1 KGHSH and CDR2 LQKENI. In DNA, the CDR3 is TGTGCCAGCTCACCATTACCGGCAGACAACAATCAGCCCCAGCATTTT. As protein: CASSPLPADNNQPQHF.

The chain employs TRBV19 and TRBJ1-2; possible D gene TRBD1, 5 bases. The germline CDR1 and CDR2 sequences are LNHDA and SQIVND (reference sequence). V lost 5 bases, J lost 2 bases, and 15 bases lay in between. CDR3 size: 15 residues. As DNA, the CDR3 is TGTGCCAGTAGTTTAAGGGGTCCACGGAACTATGGCTACACCTTC. Protein: CASSLRGPRNYGYTF.

The V and J genes are TRBV10-3 and TRBJ2-7, with TRBD1 matching 10 bases. Trimming removed 0 bases from V and 9 bases from J; junction bases left unmatched: 8. The CDR3 covers 15 residues. The V gene's germline CDR1 is ENHRY and CDR2 SYGVKD. The DNA of the CDR3 is TGTGCCATCAGTGAGTCCGGGGACAGGGGACAGCCGCAGTACTTC. This codes for CAISESGDRGQPQYF.

The chain's CDR3 is CASSRTVGRTDTQYF. CDR3 bases: TGTGCCAGCAGCCGGACAGTTGGACGCACAGATACGCAGTATTTT. The chain is built from TRBV5-4 and TRBJ2-3, with a weak D call TRBD1 (6 bases). Germline lookup yields CDR1 SGHNT and CDR2 YYREEE (reference sequence). CDR3 size: 15 residues. V gave up 4 bases and J gave up 1 base, with 13 bases separating them.

The chain uses TRBV11-2 and TRBJ2-4, with TRBD2 as a possible D gene (7 bases). This CDR3 has 14 residues. CDR1 is SGHAT and CDR2 is FQNNGV in the germline V gene. V lost 4 bases, J lost 9 bases, and 16 bases lay in between. The CDR3 spells CASSSSTGGSIQYF. The CDR3 bases are TGTGCCAGCAGCTCATCGACAGGCGGGAGCATTCAGTACTTC.

The J gene is TRBJ2-3, the V gene TRBV5-1; no definite D call. This CDR3 has 13 residues. V lost 1 base and J 0 bases, leaving 3 bases between the germline ends. Germline V gene sequence: CDR1 SGHRS, CDR2 YFSETQ. The CDR3 reads CASSLTSTDTQYF. For the CDR3, the DNA is TGCGCCAGCAGCTTGACTAGCACAGATACGCAGTATTTT.

This clone was found once. In nucleotides, the CDR3 is TGCGCCAGCAGCCAAGAAGGGGGACTAGCGGGAGGCTTCTACAATGAGCAGTTCTTC. This encodes CASSQEGGLAGGFYNEQFF. The genes are TRBV4-1 and TRBJ2-1; 15 nucleotides match TRBD2. The germline CDR1 and CDR2 sequences are MGHRA and YSYEKL. The CDR3 consists of 19 residues. Unmatched junction bases numbered 6, after V lost 0 bases and J lost 3 bases.

The count of this clone is one. The genes are TRBV29-1 and TRBJ2-5; a possible D gene is TRBD1 (5 bases). Germline CDR1 is SQVTM and CDR2 is ANQGSEA. The CDR3 extends over 12 amino acids. The germline V and J ends were trimmed by 7 bases and 2 bases, with 11 bases remaining between them. CDR3 sequence reads: CSAKQGQETQYF. Written as DNA, the CDR3 is TGCAGCGCAAAGCAGGGACAAGAGACCCAGTACTTC.

The chain uses TRBV14 and TRBJ2-7, with D uncertain. The CDR3 is made up of 15 amino acids. V was cut by 4 bases and J by 6 bases, with 19 bases left in between. Germline CDR1 and CDR2: SGHDN and FVKESK. CDR3 amino acids: CASSPRVSPSGEQYF. In DNA, the CDR3 is TGTGCCAGCAGCCCTCGGGTCAGTCCCTCTGGCGAGCAGTACTTC.

The chain links TRBV19 to TRBJ2-5, with a tentative D call TRBD1 (6 bases). Trimming left V 3 bases short and J 5 bases short, with 25 bases between. CDR1 and CDR2 (germline): LNHDA, SQIVND (reference sequence). CDR3 length: 18 amino acids. This chain's CDR3 is CASSISPDRSHVLETQYF. The CDR3 DNA is TGTGCCAGTAGTATTTCACCCGACAGGTCTCACGTCCTGGAGACCCAGTACTTC.

CDR3 sequence reads: CSVESLLVGGEQFF. CDR3 sequence (DNA): TGCAGCGTTGAATCCCTCCTGGTAGGAGGTGAGCAGTTCTTC. The genes are TRBV29-1 and TRBJ2-1; possible D gene TRBD2, 5 bases. CDR1 and CDR2 from the germline V gene are SQVTM and ANQGSEA. Trimming removed 2 bases from V and 9 bases from J, with 17 bases in between. The CDR3 loop spans 14 amino acids.

The chain combines TRBV6-5 with TRBJ2-1; 11 nucleotides line up with TRBD2. The CDR3 is made up of 13 amino acids. The V gene end was trimmed by 6 bases and the J gene end by 15 bases; junction bases not matched to a gene: 10. Germline V gives CDR1 MNHEY, CDR2 SVGAGI. Here the CDR3 reads CASRPSLLAGAFF. The CDR3 DNA is TGTGCCAGCAGACCGAGTCTACTAGCGGGAGCGTTCTTC.

The gene calls are TRBV5-4 and TRBJ2-1; TRBD2 agrees at 12 bases. This CDR3 region has 15 residues. Germline V gene data show CDR1 as SGHNT and CDR2 as YYREEE (reference sequence). The V and J ends lost 0 bases and 15 bases, in that order; junction bases with no gene match: 10. The CDR3 region is CASSLGTSGRSAVFF. CDR3 DNA sequence: TGTGCCAGCAGCTTGGGTACTAGCGGGAGGTCCGCGGTGTTCTTC.

The chain carries TRBV7-9 and TRBJ2-1; 15 bases align to TRBD2. The ends lost 10 bases at V and 5 bases at J; junction bases unmatched: 15. Germline values: CDR1 SEHNR, CDR2 FQNEAQ (reference sequence). The CDR3 has 18 residues. Here the CDR3 reads CAILLTGLAGGRDNEQFF. DNA for the CDR3: TGTGCCATCCTCTTAACGGGACTAGCGGGAGGTAGGGACAATGAGCAGTTCTTC. The full variable domain, with the rest looked up from reference TRBV7-9 and TRBJ2-1, is DTGVSQNPRHKITKRGQNVTFRCDPISEHNRLYWYRQTLGQGPEFLTYFQNEAQLEKSRLLSDRFSAERPKGSFSTLEIQRTEQGDSAMYLCAILLTGLAGGRDNEQFFGPGTRLTVL.

The V call is TRBV4-1, the J call TRBJ2-2, with 8 bases identical to TRBD1. The CDR3 length is 16 residues. V lost 1 base and J lost 5; bases outside the gene matches: 6. Germline-derived CDR1 and CDR2 are MGHRA and YSYEKL. For the CDR3, the DNA is TGCGCCAGCAGCCAAGCTCGGACAGGGAGGACCGGGGAGCTGTTTTTT. Translated: CASSQARTGRTGELFF.

The V gene is TRBV29-1, the J gene TRBJ2-1; 9 bases agree with TRBD2. V lost 6 bases to trimming and J lost 9 bases; unmatched junction nucleotides: 6. Germline CDR1 SQVTM, CDR2 ANQGSEA. The CDR3 sequence is 12 residues long. The CDR3 sequence: CSVRTSAGEQFF. CDR3 DNA: TGCAGCGTGCGGACTAGCGCTGGTGAGCAGTTCTTC.

The gene calls are TRBV6-1 and TRBJ1-5, with 10 bases matching TRBD1. CDR3 size: 14 residues. Germline CDR1 is MNHNS and CDR2 is SASEGT. Trimming at V came to 6 bases and at J to 4 bases, leaving 3 bases not matched to a gene. DNA of the CDR3: TGTGCCAGCAGCGGACAGGGGGGGAATCAGCCCCAGCATTTT. Translation gives CASSGQGGNQPQHF.

The V gene is TRBV5-1, the J gene TRBJ1-1; unclear D gene. Between the trimmed V and J ends, which lost 3 bases and 0 bases, there was a span of 6 bases. The CDR3 contains 13 residues. In germline, CDR1 is SGHRS, CDR2 YFSETQ. This CDR3 reads CASSYSMNTEAFF. The CDR3 nucleotides read TGCGCCAGCAGCTACAGTATGAACACTGAAGCTTTCTTT.

This clone turned up a few times. The chain recombines TRBV5-1 with TRBJ2-7, with D possibly matching TRBD2 (5 bases). Per germline, CDR1 SGHRS and CDR2 YFSETQ. The V and J ends lost 0 bases and 3 bases respectively, with 7 bases between them. The CDR3 is made up of 13 amino acids. In DNA, the CDR3 is TGCGCCAGCAGCTTGGGAGGGAACTACGAGCAGTACTTC. This gives the protein CASSLGGNYEQYF. The variable domain in full, with the rest retrieved from reference TRBV5-1 and TRBJ2-7, is KAGVTQTPRYLIKTRGQQVTLSCSPISGHRSVSWYQQTPGQGLQFLFEYFSETQRNKGNFPGRFSGRQFSNSRSEMNVSTLELGDSALYLCASSLGGNYEQYFGPGTRLTVT.

This clone was counted a single time. This rearrangement joins TRBV7-9 to TRBJ1-3, with unresolved D. The CDR3 has 15 residues. Germline CDR1 reads SEHNR; CDR2 reads FQNEAQ (reference sequence). The germline V and J ends were trimmed by 1 base and 3 bases, with 10 bases remaining between them. The CDR3 spells CASSLGGSLGNTIYF. DNA of the CDR3: TGTGCCAGCAGCTTAGGTGGGAGCCTTGGAAACACCATATATTTT.